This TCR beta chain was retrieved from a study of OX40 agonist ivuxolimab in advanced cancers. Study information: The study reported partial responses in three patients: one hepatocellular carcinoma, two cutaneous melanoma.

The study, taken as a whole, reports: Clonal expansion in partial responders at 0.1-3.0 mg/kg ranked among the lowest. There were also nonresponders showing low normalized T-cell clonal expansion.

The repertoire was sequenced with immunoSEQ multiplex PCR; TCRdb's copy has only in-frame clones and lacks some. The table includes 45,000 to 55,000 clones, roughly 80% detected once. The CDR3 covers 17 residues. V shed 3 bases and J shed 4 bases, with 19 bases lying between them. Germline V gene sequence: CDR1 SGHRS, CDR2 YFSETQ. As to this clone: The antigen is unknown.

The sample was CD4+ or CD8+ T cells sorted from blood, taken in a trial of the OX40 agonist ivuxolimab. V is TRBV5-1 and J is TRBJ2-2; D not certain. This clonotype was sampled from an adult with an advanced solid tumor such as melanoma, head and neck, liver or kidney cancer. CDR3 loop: CASSSPTGSSITGELFF. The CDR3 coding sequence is TGCGCCAGCAGCTCTCCGACCGGTAGCTCGATCACCGGGGAGCTGTTTTTT.